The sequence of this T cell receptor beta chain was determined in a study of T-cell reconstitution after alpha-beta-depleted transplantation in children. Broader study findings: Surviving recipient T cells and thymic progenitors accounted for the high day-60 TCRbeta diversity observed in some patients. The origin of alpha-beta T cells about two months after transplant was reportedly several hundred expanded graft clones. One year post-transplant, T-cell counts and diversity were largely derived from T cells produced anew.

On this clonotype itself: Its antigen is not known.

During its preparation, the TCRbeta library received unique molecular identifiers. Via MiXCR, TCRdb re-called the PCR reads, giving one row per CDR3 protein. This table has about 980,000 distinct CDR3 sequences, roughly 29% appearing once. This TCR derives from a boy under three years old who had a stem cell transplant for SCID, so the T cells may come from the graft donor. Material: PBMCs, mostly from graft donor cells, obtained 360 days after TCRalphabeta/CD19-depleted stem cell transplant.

The CDR3 loop reads CASSTGLAAYEQYF. The CDR3 DNA follows: TGCGCCAGCAGCACCGGGTTAGCGGCGTACGAGCAGTACTTC. The gene calls are TRBV5-1 and TRBJ2-7; weak D call: TRBD2 (6 bases). The CDR3 spans 14 residues. From germline, CDR1 is SGHRS and CDR2 YFSETQ. Trimming left V 4 bases short and J 4 bases short, with 15 bases between. Full variable domain (remainder filled in from reference TRBV5-1 and TRBJ2-7): KAGVTQTPRYLIKTRGQQVTLSCSPISGHRSVSWYQQTPGQGLQFLFEYFSETQRNKGNFPGRFSGRQFSNSRSEMNVSTLELGDSALYLCASSTGLAAYEQYFGPGTRLTVT.